This passage covers 9 T cell receptor beta chains from one sample sequenced in a study of blood T cell repertoires in COVID-19. Some clones are missing from TCRdb's copy, which holds only in-frame ones; the method was immunoSEQ multiplex PCR. The sample has around 260,000 clones, 70% to 90% seen once. The sequenced sample consisted of peripheral blood. The receptors stem from a man aged 30 to 39 with active or convalescent COVID-19.

The CDR3 is CASSYSRTGPQYF. The CDR3 coding sequence is TGTGCCAGCAGTTACTCGAGGACAGGGCCCCAGTACTTC. The chain carries TRBV6-5 and TRBJ2-5, with 8 bases that match TRBD1. From germline, CDR1 is MNHEY and CDR2 SVGAGI. The CDR3 runs to 13 residues. V gave up 0 bases and J gave up 9 bases; unmatched junction bases: 3.

The chain is built from TRBV2 and TRBJ1-1, with 7 bases aligning to TRBD1. This CDR3 comprises 14 residues. Germline V CDR1 and CDR2: SNHLY, FYNNEI. J gave up 6 bases and V 6 bases, and 10 bases lay outside the gene matches. The CDR3 spells CASRIQGMTAEAFF. The CDR3 nucleotides read TGTGCCAGCAGGATACAGGGGATGACTGCTGAAGCTTTCTTT. The full variable domain, in which reference TRBV2 and TRBJ1-1 provide the parts outside the CDR3, is EPEVTQTPSHQVTQMGQEVILRCVPISNHLYFYWYRQILGQKVEFLVSFYNNEISEKSEIFDDQFSVERPDGSNFTLKIRSTKLEDSAMYFCASRIQGMTAEAFFGQGTRLTVV.

The V gene is TRBV29-1, the J gene TRBJ1-2, with D perhaps matching TRBD1 (5 bases). CDR1 is SQVTM and CDR2 is ANQGSEA in the germline V gene. The ends were cut back, 0 bases at V and 8 bases at J, with 10 bases in the middle. This CDR3 is 12 amino acids long. CDR3 region: CSVEDNRIGYTF. CDR3 nucleotides: TGCAGCGTTGAAGATAACAGGATCGGCTACACCTTC.

This chain uses TRBV12-3 or TRBV12-4 with TRBJ1-6, with TRBD1 as a possible D gene (5 bases). CDR3 length: 13 amino acids. V lost 2 bases and J lost 12, with 11 bases in between. DNA of the CDR3: TGTGCCAGCAGTTTAAAGGGGTCGGTACCCCTCCACTTT. As protein: CASSLKGSVPLHF.

This clone showed up just a few times. The chain couples TRBV9 to TRBJ2-3, with a possible D match to TRBD2 (5 bases). This CDR3 has 14 residues. The germline V gene encodes CDR1 SGDLS and CDR2 YYNGEE. The V and J ends lost 2 bases and 5 bases respectively, with 12 bases between them. CDR3 coding DNA: TGTGCCAGCAGCGTCGGCCTCCGGGAAGATACGCAGTATTTT. This encodes CASSVGLREDTQYF.

This clone occurred a few times. The V gene is TRBV2, the J gene TRBJ2-1, with TRBD1 matching 8 bases. V dropped 5 bases and J dropped 4; count of bases not matched to a gene: 7. This CDR3 spans 15 amino acids. Germline V gene sequence: CDR1 SNHLY, CDR2 FYNNEI. The CDR3 nucleotides read TGTGCCAGCAGTTATCCGGACAGGGCATACAATGAGCAGTTCTTC. Translating it yields CASSYPDRAYNEQFF.

This clone appeared a single time. DNA of the CDR3: TGTGCCACCAGCAGAGATCGACTAGCGGGGGGACAAGAGCAGTTCTTC. Its translation: CATSRDRLAGGQEQFF. The chain uses TRBV15 and TRBJ2-1; TRBD2 aligns across 13 bases. J gave up 10 bases and V 0 bases, and 6 bases lay outside the gene matches. Germline V gives CDR1 LNHNV, CDR2 YYDKDF (reference sequence). This CDR3 has 16 amino acids.

This clone was detected only once. The gene calls are TRBV5-4 and TRBJ2-1; 7 bases align to TRBD1. Trimming removed 4 bases from V and 5 bases from J; junction bases left unmatched: 15. In germline, CDR1 is SGHNT, CDR2 YYREEE (reference sequence). CDR3 length: 17 amino acids. The CDR3 loop is CASSVGPQGQRNNEQFF. CDR3 sequence (DNA): TGTGCCAGCAGCGTGGGGCCCCAGGGACAGAGGAACAATGAGCAGTTCTTC.

The V gene is TRBV9, the J gene TRBJ2-3; tentatively, D is TRBD1 (6 bases). The CDR3 totals 11 residues. CDR1 is SGDLS and CDR2 is YYNGEE in the germline V gene. V was cut by 7 bases and J by 5 bases, with 8 bases left in between. CDR3 bases: TGTGCCAGCCGAGGGGGAGATACGCAGTATTTT. Encoded protein: CASRGGDTQYF.